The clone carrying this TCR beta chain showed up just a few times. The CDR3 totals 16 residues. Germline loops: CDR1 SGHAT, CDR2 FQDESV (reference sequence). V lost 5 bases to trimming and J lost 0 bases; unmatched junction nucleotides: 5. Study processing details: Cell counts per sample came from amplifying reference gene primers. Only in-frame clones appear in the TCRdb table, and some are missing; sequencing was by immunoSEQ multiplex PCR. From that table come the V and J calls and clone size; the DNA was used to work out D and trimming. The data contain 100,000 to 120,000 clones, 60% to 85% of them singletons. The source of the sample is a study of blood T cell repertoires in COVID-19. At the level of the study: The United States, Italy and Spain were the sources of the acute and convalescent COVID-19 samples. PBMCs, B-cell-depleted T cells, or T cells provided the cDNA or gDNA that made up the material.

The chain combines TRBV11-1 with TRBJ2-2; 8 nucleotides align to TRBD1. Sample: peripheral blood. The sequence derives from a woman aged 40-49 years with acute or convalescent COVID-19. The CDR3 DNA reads TGTGCCAGCAGCCCCAGGACAGGGTCGAACACCGGGGAGCTGTTTTTT. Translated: CASSPRTGSNTGELFF. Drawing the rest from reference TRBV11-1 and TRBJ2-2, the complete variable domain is EAEVAQSPRYKITEKSQAVAFWCDPISGHATLYWYRQILGQGPELLVQFQDESVVDDSQLPKDRFSAERLKGVDSTLKIQPAELGDSAMYLCASSPRTGSNTGELFFGEGSRLTVL.